The 11 T cell receptor beta chains in this list originate from one sample, sequenced in a study of vaccination effects on CD4 cells after COVID-19. The antigens for these receptors are not known. Before sequencing, viral peptide pools were used by the ViraFEST assay to expand antigen-specific CD4+ T cells. An approximately nine-day culture period preceded the isolation of CD4+ T cells. Two doses of either BNT162b2 or mRNA-1273 were given to each participant. Profiled with immunoSEQ multiplex PCR; TCRdb holds only in-frame clones, not every one. The profile shows tens of thousands of clones, approximately 81% of them singletons. Sequencing was performed on CD4+ T cells from PBMCs cultured with HCoV-229E spike peptides, taken after COVID-19 vaccination. Receptors were obtained from a human donor who received a COVID-19 vaccine.

This clone was picked up one time. The chain recombines TRBV5-5 with TRBJ1-3; possible D gene TRBD1, 5 bases. V was clipped by 4 bases and J by 0 bases, with 11 bases between them. The CDR3 has 15 amino acids. Germline assignment: CDR1 SGHKS and CDR2 YYEKEE (reference sequence). The CDR3 nucleotides read TGTGCCAGCAGCCGCATGGGGGACTCTGGAAACACCATATATTTT. It is translated as CASSRMGDSGNTIYF.

Of note for this clone: Germline and junction disagree at one end, which may indicate a read error. The genes are TRBV18 and TRBJ1-1; D unclear. Germline V gives CDR1 KGHSH, CDR2 LQKENI. The CDR3 extends over 17 amino acids. This chain's CDR3 is CASSSPSISAMNTEAFF. In nucleotides, the CDR3 is TGTGCCAGCTCATCACCCTCGATCTCAGCAATGAACACTGAAGCTTTCTTT.

This clone came up a few times. CDR3 amino acids: CASSSERDSPTYNEQFF. The CDR3, as DNA: TGTGCCAGCAGCTCCGAACGGGACAGTCCAACCTACAATGAGCAGTTCTTC. The chain carries TRBV5-4 and TRBJ2-1; 7 bases agree with TRBD1. Germline CDR1 SGHNT, CDR2 YYREEE (reference sequence). This CDR3 comprises 17 residues. Trimming removed 3 bases from V and 2 bases from J; junction bases left unmatched: 11.

The rearrangement uses TRBV3-1 (or the pseudogene TRBV3-2) and TRBJ2-3, with D unresolved. CDR1 LGHDT and CDR2 YNNKEL come from the germline V gene (reference sequence). The CDR3 covers 13 residues. Trimming removed 2 bases from V and 7 bases from J, with 10 bases in between. CDR3 amino acids: CASSQLMGNTQYF. In nucleotides, the CDR3 is TGTGCCAGCAGCCAACTAATGGGGAATACGCAGTATTTT.

The chain employs TRBV5-1 and TRBJ2-7; TRBD1 aligns across 8 bases. V shed 2 bases and J 4 bases; nucleotides not matched to a gene: 11. Germline CDR1 SGHRS, CDR2 YFSETQ. CDR3 size: 16 residues. CDR3 sequence reads: CASSFWQDRAIYEQYV. CDR3 nucleotides: TGCGCCAGCAGCTTCTGGCAGGACAGGGCGATTTACGAGCAGTACGTC.

The chain has TRBV5-1 and TRBJ2-1; no definite D call. The length of the CDR3 is 14 residues. V was shortened by 2 bases and J by 7 bases, with 13 bases between the two germline ends. CDR1 is SGHRS, CDR2 YFSETQ, per germline. CDR3 coding DNA: TGCGCCAGCAGCTTACCCGGTAGTATGAATGAGCAGTTCTTC. Its translation is CASSLPGSMNEQFF.

V is TRBV25-1 and J is TRBJ2-2; D unclear. Germline loops: CDR1 MGHDK, CDR2 SYGVNS. This CDR3 spans 16 amino acids. The V gene lost 0 bases and the J gene lost 3 bases, with 11 bases spanning the gap. In nucleotides, the CDR3 is TGTGCCAGCAGTGAATATTTAAGACGGGACACCGGGGAGCTGTTTTTT. Translated, it gives CASSEYLRRDTGELFF.

V is TRBV5-1 and J is TRBJ2-2; D possibly corresponds to TRBD2 (6 bases). The CDR3 consists of 17 residues. With 1 base removed from V and 0 bases from J, the gap between germline ends came to 13 bases. Germline loops: CDR1 SGHRS, CDR2 YFSETQ. The CDR3 reads CASSLYFQRANTGELFF. The CDR3 DNA reads TGCGCCAGCAGCTTGTATTTCCAGCGGGCGAACACCGGGGAGCTGTTTTTT.

This clone was observed a single time. The chain joins TRBV7-2 to TRBJ2-5; D remains unclear. The CDR3 extends over 12 amino acids. Germline V gene sequence: CDR1 SGHTA, CDR2 FQGNSA. V was clipped by 0 bases and J by 5 bases, with 4 bases between them. The CDR3 nucleotides are TGTGCCAGCAGCTTAGCATTGGAGACCCAGTACTTC. Protein sequence: CASSLALETQYF.

The chain recombines TRBV3-1 (or the pseudogene TRBV3-2) with TRBJ1-4; D not resolved. This CDR3 has 14 amino acids. The germline V and J ends were trimmed by 2 bases and 2 bases, with 6 bases remaining between them. The germline CDR1 and CDR2 sequences are LGHDT and YNNKEL (reference sequence). In nucleotides, the CDR3 is TGTGCCAGCAGCCAATGGACTACTAATGAAAAACTGTTTTTT. As protein: CASSQWTTNEKLFF.

The chain uses TRBV5-5 and TRBJ2-7, with a possible D match to TRBD1 (5 bases). The CDR3 totals 14 residues. Trimming took off 4 bases at V and 2 bases at J, with 13 bases between the two ends. CDR1 is SGHKS, CDR2 YYEKEE, per germline (reference sequence). The DNA of the CDR3 is TGTGCCAGCAGCCCCCTAGGGGATACCTACGAGCAGTACGTC. Encoded protein: CASSPLGDTYEQYV.